The sequence of this T cell receptor (beta chain) was determined in a study of blood T cell repertoires in COVID-19. Study-level background: The samples span acute and convalescent COVID-19 from the United States, Italy and Spain. PBMCs, B-cell-depleted T cells, or T cells were the source of the cDNA or gDNA that made up the material.

Study processing details: Amplification with reference gene primers provided the estimates of nucleated cell counts. Here immunoSEQ multiplex PCR was the method, and the copy in TCRdb shows in-frame clones only, minus some. The DNA was the basis for D and trimming; V, J and clone size are from that table. The data contain around 200,000 clones, 80% to 90% of them singletons. The Seattle patients joined while their infection was active and were tracked longitudinally afterward. This CDR3 contains 14 residues. Germline V gene data show CDR1 as SNHLY and CDR2 as FYNNEI. The ends were cut back, 7 bases at V and 0 bases at J, with 10 bases in the middle.

The sample consisted of peripheral blood. The chain combines TRBV2 with TRBJ1-5; D is undetermined. The source of this sequence is a woman in her 70s with COVID-19, enrolled during active disease. Here the CDR3 reads CASKKDYSNQPQHF. In nucleotides, the CDR3 is TGTGCCAGCAAAAAAGACTATAGCAATCAGCCCCAGCATTTT.